These T cell receptor beta chains were read from a single sample in a study of CD8+CD57+ T cells in acquired aplastic anemia. TCRdb re-called the reads through MiXCR, storing one row per CDR3 protein. The data hold 200,000 to 300,000 distinct CDR3 sequences, with 70% to 85% observed a single time. The sample comprised sorted CD4+, CD8+, or CD8+CD57+ T cells (not recorded which) from PBMCs. Source of these receptors: a human donor with aplastic anemia. The CDR3 runs from the conserved cysteine through the conserved F or W. The D gene is left open where the match is weak. The size field is filled for only some rows; it gives once, few, many or a size class.

>NA|NA|TRBJ1-5|TRBV5-1
TGCGCCAGCAGCATCACAGGGAATCAGCCCCAGCATTTT
CASSITGNQPQHF
>NA|NA|TRBJ2-5|TRBV19
TGTGCCAGTAGTAAACGGACGGTGCAAGAGACCCAGTACTTC
CASSKRTVQETQYF
>NA|NA|TRBJ1-1|TRBV10-2
TGCGCCAGCAGGATCGCGGAGGGGGGCACTGAAGCTTTCTTT
CASRIAEGGTEAFF
>NA|NA|TRBJ1-2|TRBV7-9
TGTGCCAGCAGCTTAGAGAGGGGCGGGGTTGTATATTGCTACACCTTC
CASSLERGGVVYCYTF
>once|NA|TRBJ2-3|TRBV7-7
TGTTCCACTAGGGTCGGGGGTACAGCTACGAAGCATTTT
CSTRVGGTATKHF
>NA|NA|TRBJ1-1|TRBV20-1
TGCAGTGCTAGGCCGAGGAGTTGGAACACTGAAGCTTTCTTT
CSARPRSWNTEAFF
>NA|NA|TRBJ1-5|TRBV7-9
TGTGCCAGCAGCTTAGCATCCGGGGAGCTGTTTTTTCATTTT
CASSLASGELFFHF
>NA|TRBD1|TRBJ2-5|TRBV5-1
TGTGCCGGACAGGGGGCTAGGGGCTACGAGTACTTC
CAGQGARGYEYF
>NA|TRBD1|TRBJ1-1|TRBV2
TGTGCCAGCAGTTGGGTCGCCGGAGGGGGCAACACTGAAGCCTTCTTT
CASSWVAGGGNTEAFF
>few|NA|TRBJ1-2|TRBV11-3
TGTGCCAGCAGCTTAGATAGGAACGGGCTCGTATATGGCTACACCTTC
CASSLDRNGLVYGYTF
>NA|NA|TRBJ2-7|TRBV12-3/TRBV12-4
TGTGCCAGCAGGGATCGGGAACCCTACGAGCAGTACTTC
CASRDREPYEQYF
>once|NA|TRBJ1-1|TRBV9
TGTGCCAGCAGCTTAGGGCTAGCAGGGAAGAATGAAGCTTTCTTT
CASSLGLAGKNEAFF
>few|NA|TRBJ1-1|TRBV20-1
TGCAGTGCTAGAGATATACGGTCGAATTACACTGAAGCTTTCTTT
CSARDIRSNYTEAFF
>once|TRBD2|TRBJ2-1|TRBV7-9
TGCGCCAGCAGCTTTCAAAGAAGCGGGGGAGGCTATGAGCAGTTCTTC
CASSFQRSGGGYEQFF
>NA|NA|TRBJ1-2|TRBV25-1
TGTGCCAGCAGTGAAGGGGGTATAAACTATGGCTACACCTTC
CASSEGGINYGYTF
>NA|NA|TRBJ1-1|TRBV7-9
TGTGTCAGCAGTCACGACGGGTTCCGTCTGAACACTGAAGCTTTCTTT
CVSSHDGFRLNTEAFF
>NA|TRBD1|TRBJ1-5|TRBV24-1
TGTGCCACCAGGACAGGGGCCCCCAGTCAGCCCCAGCATTTT
CATRTGAPSQPQHF
>NA|NA|TRBJ1-1|TRBV7-6
TGTGCCAGCAGCTACGCTACAGGGAGTGCAGCTTTCTTT
CASSYATGSAAFF
>NA|NA|TRBJ1-1|TRBV10-2
TGCGCCAGCAGCCCGACACTGGGGACTGAAGCTTTCTTT
CASSPTLGTEAFF
>once|NA|TRBJ2-3|TRBV7-8
TGTGCCGCCAGACGGGCGGCTAGCCCAGATACGCAGTATTTT
CAARRAASPDTQYF
>NA|TRBD2|TRBJ2-1|TRBV19
TGTGCCAGTAGCCGGACTAGCGGGGGGGCCGATGAGCAGTTCTTC
CASSRTSGGADEQFF
>NA|NA|TRBJ1-1|TRBV15
TGTGCCACCAGCAGAGACGCTTCCGGGGGACCTGAAGCTTTCTTT
CATSRDASGGPEAFF
>NA|NA|TRBJ2-3|TRBV7-3
TGTGCCAGCAGCGTAGAGTCAGATAGGCCATATTTT
CASSVESDRPYF
>few|TRBD2|TRBJ2-3|TRBV2
TGTGCCAGCGGCGCTAGCGGGGGAAGCACAGATACGCAGTATTTT
CASGASGGSTDTQYF
>NA|NA|TRBJ2-4|TRBV9
TGTGCCAGCGGACCCACTGGGAACATTCAGTACTTC
CASGPTGNIQYF
>NA|TRBD1|TRBJ1-2|TRBV7-9
TGTGCCAGCAGCGGCGGACAGGGGGCCCAAGTTCATCAGTACACCTTC
CASSGGQGAQVHQYTF
>NA|TRBD2|TRBJ2-2|TRBV10-3
TGTGCCATCAGTGGTATAGCGGGAGGGACGAACACCGGGGAGCTGTTTTTT
CAISGIAGGTNTGELFF
>NA|TRBD2|TRBJ2-1|TRBV7-8
TGTGCCAGCAGCTTTCCGGGAGGTCGCGGGAGCGAGGAGCAGTTCTTC
CASSFPGGRGSEEQFF
>NA|NA|TRBJ2-3|TRBV7-4
TGTACCAGCAGCCAGGGGTCAGATGCACACTATTTT
CTSSQGSDAHYF
>NA|NA|TRBJ1-2|TRBV7-9
TGTGCCAGCAGCTGGGCGCATGAGCAGTTCTATGGCCCAACCTTC
CASSWAHEQFYGPTF
>NA|NA|TRBJ1-2|TRBV2
TGTGCCAGCGGGGACGGCGTCACAGGTGCGCACTATTTT
CASGDGVTGAHYF
>NA|NA|TRBJ1-2|TRBV5-4
TGTGCCAGCAGCTTTACTAGCGGGGCGATTGCCTATGGCTACACCTTC
CASSFTSGAIAYGYTF
>NA|TRBD2|TRBJ2-1|TRBV11-3
TGTGCCACCAGCATAGATCGGCCGGGGGGGAATGAGCAGTTCTTC
CATSIDRPGGNEQFF
>once|TRBD2|TRBJ2-5|TRBV5-1
TGCGCCAGCAGCATGGGATCGGGGGGGCAGACCCAGTACTTC
CASSMGSGGQTQYF
>NA|NA|TRBJ2-5|TRBV2
TGTGCCAGCAGTGATGGTGGTCAGCAAGAGACCCAGTACTTC
CASSDGGQQETQYF
>NA|NA|TRBJ2-3|TRBV2
TGTGCCAGCGGCGACGGGGGCACTGCGCCGCATTTT
CASGDGGTAPHF
>once|NA|TRBJ2-5|TRBV15
TGTGCCAGCAGCAAAGGGACCGCCCGCGGGACCCAGTACTTC
CASSKGTARGTQYF
>once|NA|TRBJ2-7|TRBV15
TGTGCCACCAGTGTGGGGTCCTCCTACGAGCAGTACTTC
CATSVGSSYEQYF
>NA|NA|TRBJ2-3|TRBV15
TGTGCCACCAGATACCGGGACTCGCATACGCAGTATTTT
CATRYRDSHTQYF
>NA|NA|TRBJ1-2|TRBV9
TGTGCCAGCAGCTTGACCTCGGACAGCGAATATGGCTACACCTTC
CASSLTSDSEYGYTF
>NA|NA|TRBJ2-7|TRBV7-8
TGTGCCACCAGCAGTCTCCCTAAGGCCACGCAGGAGTTGTACTTC
CATSSLPKATQELYF
>NA|NA|TRBJ2-1|TRBV19
TGCGCCAGCAGTCAAGCTAAGGCTAGCAAGAATGAGCAGTTCTTC
CASSQAKASKNEQFF
>NA|TRBD2|TRBJ2-5|TRBV9
TGTGCCAGCAGCGTATTCGTGGCGGGGGGGCCGGAGACCCAGTACTTC
CASSVFVAGGPETQYF
>NA|NA|TRBJ2-1|TRBV7-9
TGTGCCAGCAGCTTGGAGGGCGGAGGCGGTCAGGATGAGCAGTTCTTC
CASSLEGGGGQDEQFF
>NA|NA|TRBJ2-5|TRBV7-9
TGTGCCACCAGCAGGCAATCCAGCCAAGAGACCGAGTACTTC
CATSRQSSQETEYF
>NA|TRBD2|TRBJ2-3|TRBV9
TGTGCCAGCAGCACGGGACTAGCGGGAGCGGAGATGGATACGCAGTATTTT
CASSTGLAGAEMDTQYF
>once|TRBD1|TRBJ1-6|TRBV7-9
TGTGCCAGCAGCTTAGATAGGACAGGTTCCCCCCTCCCCTTT
CASSLDRTGSPLPF
>NA|NA|TRBJ2-1|TRBV10-3
TGTGCCATCAGTGGGGGGGACTTAAGTAGCAATGAGCAGTTCTTC
CAISGGDLSSNEQFF
>NA|NA|TRBJ2-3|TRBV9
TGTGCCAGCAGCCAAGGGGGGGGAAAGAAACAGCCCCAGTATTTT
CASSQGGGKKQPQYF
>NA|TRBD2|TRBJ2-5|TRBV19
TGTGCCAGTAGTGCGAGCGGGACTTCTGCCAAGACCCAGTACTTC
CASSASGTSAKTQYF
>NA|NA|TRBJ1-6|TRBV9
TGTGCCAGCGGTGTAGGTCCCAATTTTCACCACCACTTT
CASGVGPNFHHHF
>once|TRBD2|TRBJ2-1|TRBV5-4
TGTGCCAGCAGCTTTCGAGTCGGCGGGGGGAGCGATGAGCAGTTCTTC
CASSFRVGGGSDEQFF
>NA|TRBD1|TRBJ2-3|TRBV5-5
TGTGCCAGCAGCAATGGACAGGGTCCCGATACGCAGTATTTT
CASSNGQGPDTQYF
>NA|NA|TRBJ2-6|TRBV7-9
TGTGCCAGCAGTGTTGGGGGGATCCATGGGCAGTTCTTCCTGACTTTC
CASSVGGIHGQFFLTF
>many|NA|TRBJ1-2|TRBV5-6
TGTGCCAGCAGCTTTGCCATGGACGGCGCAGGGGGCTACACCTTC
CASSFAMDGAGGYTF